This T cell receptor (beta chain) was identified during a study of blood T cells in healthy people across ages. CDR1 is SGHRS and CDR2 is YFSETQ in the germline V gene. V lost 0 bases and J 12 bases, leaving 13 bases between the germline ends. The CDR3 length is 13 residues. This clonotype was counted many times. Combining a sample-barcoded 5' primer with a J-beta primer mix, a second PCR ran for 7 to 11 cycles. TCRdb re-derived calls from the 5' RACE reads in MiXCR, one entry per CDR3 protein. Of some 900,000 distinct CDR3 sequences listed, 25% to 35% are singletons. The origin of this receptor is a woman older than 75 in good health. Sequencing was done on a sample of blood. The chain couples TRBV5-1 to TRBJ2-1; weak D call: TRBD1 (5 bases). Written as DNA, the CDR3 is TGCGCCAGCAGCTTGGCCGTAGGACAAGGGCAGTTCTTC. Translated, it gives CASSLAVGQGQFF. Full variable domain (outside the CDR3, taken from reference TRBV5-1 and TRBJ2-1): KAGVTQTPRYLIKTRGQQVTLSCSPISGHRSVSWYQQTPGQGLQFLFEYFSETQRNKGNFPGRFSGRQFSNSRSEMNVSTLELGDSALYLCASSLAVGQGQFFGPGTRLTVL.